The 24 T cell receptor beta chains reported below all come from one sample, sequenced in a study of blood T cell repertoires in COVID-19. Generated by immunoSEQ multiplex PCR, the TCRdb table keeps only in-frame clones and is missing some. Of hundreds of thousands of clones listed, approximately 86% are singletons. The sequenced sample was peripheral blood. The receptors here all came from a woman aged 70-85 years with COVID-19, enrolled during active disease.

The gene calls are TRBV15 and TRBJ1-3, with no clear D. Trimming shortened V by 0 bases and J by 0 bases, and 18 bases separated the two germline ends. Germline V gene sequence: CDR1 LNHNV, CDR2 YYDKDF (reference sequence). The CDR3 is 19 amino acids. Written as DNA, the CDR3 is TGTGCCACCAGCAGAGATCAGGTCCTGGCAGCCCGCTCTGGAAACACCATATATTTT. Translating gives CATSRDQVLAARSGNTIYF. Using reference TRBV15 and TRBJ1-3 for the parts outside the CDR3, the full variable domain is DAMVIQNPRYQVTQFGKPVTLSCSQTLNHNVMYWYQQKSSQAPKLLFHYYDKDFNNEADTPDNFQSRRPNTSFCFLDIRSPGLGDTAMYLCATSRDQVLAARSGNTIYFGEGSWLTVV.

The V and J genes are TRBV7-9 and TRBJ1-1, with 9 bases aligning to TRBD1. Germline assignment: CDR1 SEHNR and CDR2 FQNEAQ (reference sequence). J was trimmed by 1 base and V by 5 bases; bases with no gene match: 8. This CDR3 contains 16 residues. CDR3 in DNA: TGTGCCAGCAGCCAGGACAGGGGCCTAACGAACACTGAAGCTTTCTTT. Translated: CASSQDRGLTNTEAFF.

The chain recombines TRBV13 with TRBJ2-7; 10 bases fit TRBD1. Germline V CDR1 and CDR2: PRHDT, FYEKMQ (reference sequence). Germline trimming cut 5 bases from V and 7 bases from J; bases unmatched to any gene: 8. The CDR3 covers 14 residues. This CDR3 is CASSRGQGIGEQYF. The DNA for the CDR3 is TGTGCCAGCAGCAGGGGACAGGGGATAGGTGAGCAGTACTTC.

The rearrangement uses TRBV7-4 and TRBJ1-2, with D unclear. The ends were cut back, 7 bases at V and 4 bases at J, with 13 bases in the middle. Germline V lookup: CDR1 SGHVT, CDR2 SQSDAQ. CDR3 length: 13 amino acids. The CDR3 nucleotides read TGTGCCAGCATCTCGTTACGGGGCTATGGCTACACCTTC. It yields the protein CASISLRGYGYTF.

The chain joins TRBV29-1 to TRBJ1-1, with TRBD1 matching over 10 bases. The length of the CDR3 is 13 residues. V lost 6 bases, J lost 5 bases, and 6 bases stayed unmatched. The germline CDR1 and CDR2 sequences are SQVTM and ANQGSEA. In DNA form, the CDR3 reads TGCAGCGTAGACCCGGGACAGGGGACTGAAGCTTTCTTT. Encoded protein: CSVDPGQGTEAFF.

The rearrangement links TRBV5-6 to TRBJ2-2; TRBD1 agrees at 8 bases. In germline, CDR1 is SGHDT, CDR2 YYEEEE. V was clipped by 2 bases and J by 5 bases; unmatched bases: 11. The length of the CDR3 is 17 residues. The CDR3 loop reads CASSFQGARGGTGELFF. CDR3 sequence (DNA): TGTGCCAGCAGCTTCCAGGGGGCCCGTGGTGGTACCGGGGAGCTGTTTTTT.

This clone is a singleton in its sample. The rearrangement links TRBV24-1 to TRBJ1-5; D is ambiguous. The V and J ends lost 0 bases and 11 bases respectively, with 7 bases between them. The CDR3 is made up of 12 amino acids. Germline CDR1 and CDR2: KGHDR and SFDVKD. The CDR3 spells CATSDLSQAQHF. The CDR3 DNA is TGTGCCACCAGTGATTTGTCCCAGGCCCAGCATTTT.

The rearrangement joins TRBV5-4 to TRBJ2-2; 7 nucleotides line up with TRBD2. The CDR3 has 17 amino acids. Germline values: CDR1 SGHNT, CDR2 YYREEE (reference sequence). The ends lost 1 base at V and 0 bases at J; junction bases unmatched: 6. The CDR3 protein is CASSLFGLAANTGELFF. CDR3 DNA: TGTGCCAGCAGCTTGTTTGGGCTAGCGGCGAACACCGGGGAGCTGTTTTTT. Full variable domain (outside the CDR3, taken from reference TRBV5-4 and TRBJ2-2): ETGVTQSPTHLIKTRGQQVTLRCSSQSGHNTVSWYQQALGQGPQFIFQYYREEENGRGNFPPRFSGLQFPNYSSELNVNALELDDSALYLCASSLFGLAANTGELFFGEGSRLTVL.

This clone was seen only once. This chain uses TRBV6-5 with TRBJ1-4; TRBD1 is a possible D gene (6 bases). Germline CDR1 and CDR2: MNHEY and SVGAGI. The CDR3 loop spans 13 amino acids. V lost 5 bases, J lost 8 bases, and 12 bases lay in between. The CDR3 loop reads CASSTRGGEKLFF. CDR3 in DNA: TGTGCCAGCAGTACCCGTGGGGGCGAAAAACTGTTTTTT.

The chain joins TRBV2 to TRBJ2-3; 13 bases fit TRBD2. There are 16 residues in the CDR3. The J segment lost 2 bases and the V segment lost 5 bases, leaving 4 bases of the junction unmatched. Germline CDR1 is SNHLY and CDR2 is FYNNEI. The CDR3 DNA reads as TGTGCCAGCAGTCGTGGACTAGCGGGGGTCACAGATACGCAGTATTTT. Amino acid sequence: CASSRGLAGVTDTQYF.

This chain links TRBV27 with TRBJ2-7; D not resolved. The CDR3 runs to 14 residues. Trimming took off 5 bases at V and 3 bases at J, with 14 bases between the two ends. CDR1 and CDR2 (germline): MNHEY, SMNVEV (reference sequence). The CDR3 nucleotides are TGTGCCAGCAGTCCCTGGCAGGCCAGCTACGAGCAGTACTTC. This codes for CASSPWQASYEQYF.

This clone has only a few counts. The J gene is TRBJ2-7, the V gene TRBV11-2, with 10 bases aligning to TRBD1. CDR1 is SGHAT, CDR2 FQNNGV, per germline. Losses at the gene ends were 7 bases for V and 0 bases for J; bases not matched to a gene: 6. This CDR3 region has 15 residues. In nucleotides, the CDR3 is TGTGCCAGCAACCCCGGGACAGGGGCCTCCTACGAGCAGTACTTC. Translated: CASNPGTGASYEQYF.

This clone occurred once. The genes are TRBV3-1 (or the pseudogene TRBV3-2) and TRBJ2-6, with a tentative D call TRBD2 (6 bases). Per germline, CDR1 LGHDT and CDR2 YNNKEL (reference sequence). CDR3 size: 21 residues. Trimming removed 3 bases from V and 0 bases from J, with 24 bases in between. CDR3 sequence reads: CASSHEHPSDHDYSGANVLTF. The CDR3 region has the DNA TGTGCCAGCAGCCATGAACATCCTAGCGACCACGACTACTCTGGGGCCAACGTCCTGACTTTC.

Notes on this clone: The same CDR3 is also encoded by other DNA sequences in this sample. V and J are TRBV7-2 and TRBJ2-5, with 10 bases fitting TRBD2. Germline V CDR1 and CDR2: SGHTA, FQGNSA. V lost 1 base, J lost 3 bases, and 2 bases stayed unmatched. CDR3 length: 15 amino acids. The CDR3 loop is CASSLGLAGEETQYF. DNA for the CDR3: TGTGCCAGCAGCTTAGGGCTAGCGGGGGAAGAGACCCAGTACTTC.

V and J are TRBV3-1 (or the pseudogene TRBV3-2) and TRBJ1-1; TRBD1 might be the D (5 bases). The CDR3 sequence is 14 residues long. Germline V gene data show CDR1 as LGHDT and CDR2 as YNNKEL (reference sequence). V was cut by 1 base and J by 5 bases, with 11 bases left in between. For the CDR3, the DNA is TGTGCCAGCAGCCAAGGGGCCGGGGGGACTGAAGCTTTCTTT. Translating gives CASSQGAGGTEAFF.

This clone was detected many times. This chain connects TRBV28 to TRBJ2-5; 8 nucleotides match TRBD2. V gave up 7 bases and J gave up 5 bases; unmatched junction bases: 12. The CDR3 has 15 amino acids. Germline CDR1 and CDR2: MDHEN and SYDVKM. CDR3 loop: CASTTLAGFQETQYF. Written as DNA, the CDR3 is TGTGCCAGCACAACGTTAGCGGGGTTCCAGGAGACCCAGTACTTC.

CDR3 DNA sequence: TGTGCCACCAGTGATTTGGTCGGGGGGGCCTACGAGCAGTACTTC. It translates to CATSDLVGGAYEQYF. The chain combines TRBV24-1 with TRBJ2-7; TRBD2 matches 8 bases. The CDR3 runs to 15 residues. From germline, CDR1 is KGHDR and CDR2 SFDVKD. V gave up 0 bases and J gave up 2 bases; unmatched junction bases: 2.

The rearrangement links TRBV5-4 to TRBJ2-3, with 14 bases aligning to TRBD2. Germline CDR1 is SGHNT and CDR2 is YYREEE (reference sequence). This CDR3 contains 18 residues. J gave up 1 base and V 4 bases, and 8 bases lay outside the gene matches. The CDR3 region is CASSIRLAGGPGTDTQYF. The CDR3 region has the DNA TGTGCCAGCAGCATTCGACTAGCGGGGGGGCCGGGCACAGATACGCAGTATTTT.

The V gene is TRBV19, the J gene TRBJ2-7, with 7 bases identical to TRBD1. Losses at the gene ends were 1 base for V and 1 base for J; bases not matched to a gene: 4. The CDR3 loop spans 15 amino acids. From germline, CDR1 is LNHDA and CDR2 SQIVND (reference sequence). CDR3: CASSIGPGQSYEQYF. The CDR3 DNA sequence: TGTGCCAGTAGTATAGGCCCGGGACAGTCCTACGAGCAGTACTTC.

The gene calls are TRBV28 and TRBJ2-1; 11 nucleotides line up with TRBD2. The V gene end was trimmed by 5 bases and the J gene end by 7 bases; junction bases not matched to a gene: 4. The CDR3 consists of 14 residues. CDR1 and CDR2 (germline): MDHEN, SYDVKM. The CDR3 coding sequence is TGTGCCAGCAGTATAGCGGGGGGGTGGAATGAGCAGTTCTTC. Translated, it gives CASSIAGGWNEQFF.

The J gene is TRBJ1-4, the V gene TRBV29-1; possible D gene TRBD1, 5 bases. Trimming took off 6 bases at V and 7 bases at J, with 15 bases between the two ends. Germline V lookup: CDR1 SQVTM, CDR2 ANQGSEA. The CDR3 runs 13 residues. CDR3: CSVGIAGGEKLFF. CDR3 DNA sequence: TGCAGCGTGGGTATCGCGGGGGGTGAAAAACTGTTTTTT.

V is TRBV14 and J is TRBJ1-1; 9 bases line up with TRBD1. The CDR3 consists of 15 residues. CDR1 is SGHDN, CDR2 FVKESK, per germline. Losses at the gene ends were 4 bases for V and 7 bases for J; bases not matched to a gene: 10. The CDR3 region has the DNA TGTGCCAGCAGCCGGGCTTTGACAGGGGGATTTGAAGCTTTCTTT. Encoded protein: CASSRALTGGFEAFF. Full variable domain (outside the CDR3, taken from reference TRBV14 and TRBJ1-1): EAGVTQFPSHSVIEKGQTVTLRCDPISGHDNLYWYRRVMGKEIKFLLHFVKESKQDESGMPNNRFLAERTGGTYSTLKVQPAELEDSGVYFCASSRALTGGFEAFFGQGTRLTVV.

The CDR3 is CSSPGSRRADTQYF. The DNA of the CDR3 is TGCTCAAGCCCGGGGAGCAGGAGAGCAGATACGCAGTATTTT. The V and J genes are TRBV5-1 and TRBJ2-3, with D maybe TRBD2 (5 bases). The length of the CDR3 is 14 residues. Germline lookup yields CDR1 SGHRS and CDR2 YFSETQ. Drawing the rest from reference TRBV5-1 and TRBJ2-3, the complete variable domain is KAGVTQTPRYLIKTRGQQVTLSCSPISGHRSVSWYQQTPGQGLQFLFEYFSETQRNKGNFPGRFSGRQFSNSRSEMNVSTLELGDSALYLCSSPGSRRADTQYFGPGTRLTVL.

This chain links TRBV28 with TRBJ1-1, with 7 positions matching TRBD1. This CDR3 contains 15 residues. With V trimmed by 5 bases and J by 1 base, 7 bases remained unmatched. Germline-derived CDR1 and CDR2 are MDHEN and SYDVKM. As DNA, the CDR3 is TGTGCCAGCAGTAATACAGGGGCTAGGAACACTGAAGCTTTCTTT. This translates into CASSNTGARNTEAFF.